This is a list of T cell receptor beta chains from one sample in a study of T cells in Graves' hyperthyroidism and ophthalmopathy. Using its own MiXCR run on the multiplex PCR reads, TCRdb lists one record per CDR3 protein. Of 100,000 to 140,000 distinct CDR3 sequences detected, 16% appear once; the ten largest clones hold 42%. Sequenced material: blood. Receptors originate from a woman in her 50s with Graves' hyperthyroidism. The conserved cysteine and the conserved F or W are not part of the CDR3 here. The order of the fields is J gene, V gene, CDR3 length, CDR3 protein.

J: TRBJ1-1
V: TRBV7-9
length: 12
CDR3: ASSLVTGYVEAF

J: TRBJ2-4
V: TRBV5-8
length: 13
CDR3: ASSLEGTSKNIQY

J: TRBJ1-1
V: TRBV12-3/TRBV12-4
length: 14
CDR3: ASRELPGQTTTEAF

J: TRBJ1-2
V: TRBV7-9
length: 13
CDR3: ASSDGTGSPYGYT

J: TRBJ1-2
V: TRBV12-3/TRBV12-4
length: 10
CDR3: ASSSNPYGYT

J: TRBJ2-1
V: TRBV5-1
length: 16
CDR3: ASKAGLAGGGSYNEQF

J: TRBJ2-3
V: TRBV5-8
length: 14
CDR3: ASSRTSGRSTDTQY

J: TRBJ2-5
V: TRBV27
length: 11
CDR3: ASSLWGAETQY

J: TRBJ2-1
V: TRBV3-1
length: 19
CDR3: ASSHPKDPGQGLTSYNEQF

J: TRBJ1-1
V: TRBV19
length: 11
CDR3: ASSIGGQDGAF

J: TRBJ2-7
V: TRBV28
length: 16
CDR3: ASNKGTSGRSVWYEQY

J: TRBJ2-2
V: TRBV6-2/TRBV6-3
length: 15
CDR3: ASSYSRTHTNTGELF

J: TRBJ2-3
V: TRBV5-1
length: 12
CDR3: ASSLADSADTQY

J: TRBJ1-1
V: TRBV2
length: 9
CDR3: ASSVRVEAF